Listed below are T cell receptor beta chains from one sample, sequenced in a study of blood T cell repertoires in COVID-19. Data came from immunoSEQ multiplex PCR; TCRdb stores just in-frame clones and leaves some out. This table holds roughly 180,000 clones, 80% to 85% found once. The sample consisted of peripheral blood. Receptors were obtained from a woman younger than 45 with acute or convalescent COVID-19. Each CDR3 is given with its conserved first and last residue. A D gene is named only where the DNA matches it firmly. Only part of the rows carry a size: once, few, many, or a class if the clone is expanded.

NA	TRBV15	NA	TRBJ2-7	TGTGCCACCAGCAGAGAGGGGGGCTCCTACGAGCAGTACTTC	CATSREGGSYEQYF
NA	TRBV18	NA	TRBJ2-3	TGTGCCAGCTCACCCAACCGAGGTTTTCGCGGGCCGACTTCCACAGATACGCAGTATTTT	CASSPNRGFRGPTSTDTQYF
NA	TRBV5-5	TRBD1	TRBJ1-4	TGTGCCAGCAGCTTTATCAGGGGGCGCTTGAATGAAAAACTGTTTTTT	CASSFIRGRLNEKLFF
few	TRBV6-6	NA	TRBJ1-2	TGTGCCAGCAGTTACTCGAGCGGCTACACCTTC	CASSYSSGYTF
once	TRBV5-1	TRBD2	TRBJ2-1	TGCGCCAGCAGCTTTACTAGCGGGCGAAATGAGCAGTTCTTC	CASSFTSGRNEQFF
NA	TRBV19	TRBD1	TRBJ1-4	TGTGCCACCCGCTCACAGGGGGCGGGGACTAATGAAAAACTGTTTTTT	CATRSQGAGTNEKLFF
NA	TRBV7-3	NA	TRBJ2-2	TGTGCCAGCAGCTTATCGGTATCCGGGGAGCTGTTTTTT	CASSLSVSGELFF
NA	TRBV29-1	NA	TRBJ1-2	TGCAGCGTTGATGTGGAGCATGGCTACACCTTC	CSVDVEHGYTF
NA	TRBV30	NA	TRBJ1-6	TGTGCCTGGAGTTTGAGGGATTCCTATAATTCACCCCTCCACTTT	CAWSLRDSYNSPLHF
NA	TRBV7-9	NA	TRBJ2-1	TGTGCCAGCAGCTTACTAAACAGAAACAATGAGCAGTTCTTC	CASSLLNRNNEQFF
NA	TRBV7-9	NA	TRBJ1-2	TGTGCCAGCAGCCCTTACTCCGGTCCCTATGGCTACACCTTC	CASSPYSGPYGYTF
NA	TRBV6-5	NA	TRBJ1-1	TGTGCCAGCAGTTACGGGATGTCGGGGGTGGAAGCTTTCTTT	CASSYGMSGVEAFF
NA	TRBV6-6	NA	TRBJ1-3	TGTGCCAGCAGTTACCGATCGGGTGGAAACACCATATATTTT	CASSYRSGGNTIYF
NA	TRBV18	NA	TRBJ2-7	TGTGCCAGCTCACCACCGATCAGCAGGGCCGACGAGCAGTACTTC	CASSPPISRADEQYF
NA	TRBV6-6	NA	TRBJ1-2	TGTGCCAGCAGTAAGGAGGGAGACTATGGCTACACCTTC	CASSKEGDYGYTF
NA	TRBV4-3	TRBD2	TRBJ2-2	TGCGCCAGCAGCCAAGTACTAGCGGGAGTGAGCACCGGGGAGCTGTTTTTT	CASSQVLAGVSTGELFF
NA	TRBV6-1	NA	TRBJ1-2	TGTGCCAGCAGTGAATGGGGGCAGGGTCTTTATGGCTACACCTTC	CASSEWGQGLYGYTF
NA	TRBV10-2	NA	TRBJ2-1	TGCGCCAGCGGCCTATCTGGAGACGAGCAGTTCTTC	CASGLSGDEQFF
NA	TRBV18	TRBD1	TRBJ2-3	TGTGCCAGCTCAACGACAGGGGGCGTGGGCACAGATACGCAGTATTTT	CASSTTGGVGTDTQYF
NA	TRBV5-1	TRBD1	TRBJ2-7	TGCGCCAGCAGCACCTCGGGACAGACCTACGAGCAGTACTTC	CASSTSGQTYEQYF
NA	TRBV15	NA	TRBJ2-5	TGTGCCACCAGCAGAGATTCGGCAGGACAAGAGACCCAGTACTTC	CATSRDSAGQETQYF
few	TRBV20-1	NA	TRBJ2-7	TGCAGTGCTAGCGCACCAGGGGAGCAGTACTTC	CSASAPGEQYF
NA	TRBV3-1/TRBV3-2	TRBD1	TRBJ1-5	TGTGCCAGCAGCCAAGAACAAGGACAGGGGGCGAGTCAGCCCCAGCATTTT	CASSQEQGQGASQPQHF
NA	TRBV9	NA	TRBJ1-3	TGTGCCAGCAGCGTAGGGGAGGGGGTTCTCTCTGGAAACACCATATATTTT	CASSVGEGVLSGNTIYF
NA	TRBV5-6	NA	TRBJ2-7	TGTGCCAGCAGCTTGGCAGGGGCCGCCGTTGAACAGTACTTC	CASSLAGAAVEQYF
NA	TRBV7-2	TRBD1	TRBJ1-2	TGTGCCAGCAGCTTGACAGGGTACTATGGCTACACCTTC	CASSLTGYYGYTF
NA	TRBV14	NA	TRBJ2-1	TGTGCCAGCAGCCAAGTGGGGGGGCCTCGGAATGAGCAGTTCTTC	CASSQVGGPRNEQFF
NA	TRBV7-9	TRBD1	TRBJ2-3	TGTGCCAGCAGCCAGTGGGGACAGGGATCGGATACGCAGTATTTT	CASSQWGQGSDTQYF
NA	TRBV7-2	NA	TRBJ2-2	TGTGCCAGCAGCTTAGGGGGGCCACGGACCGGGGAGCTGTTTTTT	CASSLGGPRTGELFF
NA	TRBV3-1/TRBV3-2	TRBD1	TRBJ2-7	TGTGCCAGCAGCCCCGGGACAGGGTCCTACGAGCAGTACTTC	CASSPGTGSYEQYF
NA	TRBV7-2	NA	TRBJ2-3	TGTGCCAGCAGCTTAGTTTGGAGAGATACGCAGTATTTT	CASSLVWRDTQYF
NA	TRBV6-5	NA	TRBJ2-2	TGTGCCAGCGGCCCCGGGGAGCTGTTTTTT	CASGPGELFF
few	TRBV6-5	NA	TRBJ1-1	TGTGCCAGCAGTTACTCTCCCGGGGGAAGGGACACTGAAGCTTTCTTT	CASSYSPGGRDTEAFF
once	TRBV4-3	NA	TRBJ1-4	TGCGCCAGCAGCCAAGATTCAGGGGTAAATGAAAAACTGTTTTTT	CASSQDSGVNEKLFF
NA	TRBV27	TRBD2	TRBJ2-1	TGTGCCAGCAAGCGCGAGGGACTAGCTGGCAATGAGCAGTTCTTC	CASKREGLAGNEQFF
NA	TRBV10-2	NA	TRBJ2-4	TGCGCCAGCAGTGATAGATCTCCACTAGCCAAAAACATTCAGTACTTC	CASSDRSPLAKNIQYF
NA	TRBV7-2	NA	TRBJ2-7	TGTGCCAGTGGGGCCTCCTACGAGCAGTACTTC	CASGASYEQYF
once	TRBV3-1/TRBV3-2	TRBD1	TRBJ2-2	TGTGCCAGCAGCCAGACAGGGGTGACCGGGGAGCTGTTTTTT	CASSQTGVTGELFF
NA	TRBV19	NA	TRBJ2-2	TGTGCCAGTGACCAGGGGGGTAACACCGGGGAGCTGTTTTTT	CASDQGGNTGELFF
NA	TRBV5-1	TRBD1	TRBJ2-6	TGCGCCAGCAGCGGAACAGGGGCTGGGGCCAACGTCCTGACTTTC	CASSGTGAGANVLTF
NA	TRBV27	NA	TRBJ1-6	TGTGCCAGCAGTTCCCGGACAGTTAGAGCACCCCTCCACTTT	CASSSRTVRAPLHF
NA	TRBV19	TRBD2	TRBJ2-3	TGTGCCAGCCGACTAGCGTCAATAGCACAGACGCAGTATTTT	CASRLASIAQTQYF
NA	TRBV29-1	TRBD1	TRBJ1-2	TGCAGCGTTGAGTCCCAGGGGGCAGGGTTGAGTGGCTACACCTTC	CSVESQGAGLSGYTF
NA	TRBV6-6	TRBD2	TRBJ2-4	TGTGCCAGCACTTTCTACGGGGGGAAAAACATTCAGTACTTC	CASTFYGGKNIQYF
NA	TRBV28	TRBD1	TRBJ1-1	TGTGCCACGGCACAGGGGCCCTGGGGCACTGAAGCTTTCTTT	CATAQGPWGTEAFF
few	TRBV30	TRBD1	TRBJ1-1	TGTGCCTCTCACAGGGGCGGAACTGAAGCTTTCTTT	CASHRGGTEAFF
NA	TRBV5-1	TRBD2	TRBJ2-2	TGCGCCAGCAGCGAAACTAGCGGGAGTACCGGGGAGCTGTTTTTT	CASSETSGSTGELFF
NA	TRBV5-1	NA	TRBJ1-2	TGCGCCAGCAGGGAGCCCGGTCGTAACTATGGCTACACCTTC	CASREPGRNYGYTF
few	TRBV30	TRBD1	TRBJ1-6	TGTGCCTGGGCCGGGACAGAAAATTCACCCCTCCACTTT	CAWAGTENSPLHF
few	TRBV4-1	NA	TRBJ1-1	TGCGCCAGCAGCCAAGAGGGCACGGGGTGGACTGAAGCTTTCTTT	CASSQEGTGWTEAFF
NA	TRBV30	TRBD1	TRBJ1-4	TGTGCCTGGAGCCCTTTGGACAGGTCTAATGAAAAACTGTTTTTT	CAWSPLDRSNEKLFF
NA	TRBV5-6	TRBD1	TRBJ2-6	TGTGCCAGCAGCCTAGTCGGACAGGGGGCGAAATCTGGGGCCAACGTCCTGACTTTC	CASSLVGQGAKSGANVLTF
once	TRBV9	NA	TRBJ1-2	TGTGCCAGCAGCGTAGGAGGGGGTGGCTACACCTTC	CASSVGGGGYTF
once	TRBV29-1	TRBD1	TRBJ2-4	TGCAGCGTTGGGGACAGGGGAGCCAAAAACATTCAGTACTTC	CSVGDRGAKNIQYF
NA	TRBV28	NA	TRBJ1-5	TGTGCCAGCAGTCCAAGACAGCCAGATCAGCCCCAGCATTTT	CASSPRQPDQPQHF
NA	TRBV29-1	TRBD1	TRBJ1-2	TGCAGCGTTGAGGCAGGAGGGGGCACGGGCTACACCTTC	CSVEAGGGTGYTF
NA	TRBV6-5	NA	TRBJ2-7	TGTGCCAGCAGTCCCTTCCCCGTTGGGAGCTACGAGCAGTACTTC	CASSPFPVGSYEQYF
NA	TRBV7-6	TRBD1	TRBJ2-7	TGTGCCAGCAGCTTAAGCACTTTTCGGGACAGGGGTCCCTACGAGCAGTACTTC	CASSLSTFRDRGPYEQYF
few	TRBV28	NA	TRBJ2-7	TGTGCCAGCAGTTTCGGAGACAGCCTCTTCTCCTACGAGCAGTACTTC	CASSFGDSLFSYEQYF
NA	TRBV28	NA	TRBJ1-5	TGTGCCAGCCGTCCAGCGGGTGAGCCCCAGCATTTT	CASRPAGEPQHF